This passage covers 10 T cell receptor beta chains from one sample sequenced in a study of CD8+CD57+ T cells in acquired aplastic anemia. According to the study, genomic DNA was the template for TCR beta VDJ and CDR3 profiling. In TCRdb, the reads were re-called with MiXCR into one record per CDR3 protein. This table has about 160,000 distinct CDR3 sequences, about 45% appearing once. Flow cytometry had shown expanded CD8+CD57+ cells in the patients chosen for sequencing. Material: sorted CD4+, CD8+, or CD8+CD57+ T cells (not recorded which) from PBMCs. The source of these receptors is a human donor with aplastic anemia.

V is TRBV20-1 and J is TRBJ1-2; a weak D match, TRBD1 (5 bases). The CDR3 consists of 15 residues. From germline, CDR1 is DFQATT and CDR2 SNEGSKA (reference sequence). The V and J ends lost 5 bases and 6 bases respectively, with 22 bases between them. CDR3 protein: CSASLALRGSNGYTF. For the CDR3, the DNA is TGCAGTGCTTCCCTAGCACTAAGGGGAAGTAATGGCTACACCTTC.

This clonotype was seen only once. The gene calls are TRBV24-1 and TRBJ1-2, with D unclear. The length of the CDR3 is 12 residues. Germline CDR1 is KGHDR and CDR2 is SFDVKD. With 3 bases removed from V and 8 bases from J, the gap between germline ends came to 9 bases. CDR3 in amino acids: CATSDEVGGYTF. The CDR3 region has the DNA TGTGCCACCAGTGATGAGGTAGGCGGCTACACCTTC.

The gene calls are TRBV2 and TRBJ1-6; possible D gene TRBD1, 5 bases. Germline values: CDR1 SNHLY, CDR2 FYNNEI. The CDR3 runs to 15 residues. The V end lost 8 bases, the J end lost 3 bases, and 14 bases lay between the germline ends. The CDR3 region is CASGRGSSYNSPLHF. The CDR3 DNA reads as TGTGCCAGCGGACGGGGGTCGAGCTATAATTCACCCCTCCACTTT.

The table lists this clonotype with a few counts. The rearrangement uses TRBV30 and TRBJ2-5, with 7 bases aligning to TRBD1. The germline V gene encodes CDR1 GTSNPN and CDR2 SVGIG (reference sequence). This CDR3 has 13 amino acids. V lost 3 bases, J lost 7 bases, and 8 bases stayed unmatched. CDR3 nucleotides: TGTGCCTGGAGGCCAACCAGACAGGGGACCCAGTACTTC. It is translated as CAWRPTRQGTQYF.

Worth noting for this clonotype: This could be a read error, since a much larger clone is one nucleotide away. This sequence joins TRBV28 and TRBJ1-2; tentatively, D is TRBD1 (6 bases). Per the germline V gene, CDR1 is MDHEN and CDR2 is SYDVKM. The CDR3 spans 12 residues. The CDR3 DNA sequence: TGTGCCAGCAGTCCCGGACAGTTTGGCTACGCCTTC. As protein: CASSPGQFGYAF.

This clonotype was counted ten times or more. This chain uses TRBV12-3 or TRBV12-4 with TRBJ1-1; D possibly corresponds to TRBD1 (6 bases). The CDR3 loop spans 14 amino acids. V was shortened by 6 bases and J by 6 bases, with 17 bases between the two germline ends. The CDR3 nucleotides are TGTGCCAGCAGGGGAACAGGGTCGTCCCCTGAAGCTTTCTTT. Encoded protein: CASRGTGSSPEAFF.

The chain recombines TRBV29-1 with TRBJ1-2; D is unclear. Deletions cut 1 base from V and 2 bases from J, with 5 bases between. Germline CDR1 SQVTM, CDR2 ANQGSEA. This CDR3 contains 12 residues. The CDR3 DNA reads TGCAGCGTTGAAGGGCCGAACTATGGCTACACCTTC. Its translation: CSVEGPNYGYTF.

This clonotype has ten or more counts. As DNA, the CDR3 is TGTGCCAGCAGGGGGGCAAGCACCTATGGCTACACCTTC. Encoded protein: CASRGASTYGYTF. V is TRBV5-4 and J is TRBJ1-2; TRBD1 might be the D (6 bases). Germline CDR1 SGHNT, CDR2 YYREEE (reference sequence). V was clipped by 5 bases and J by 4 bases, with 12 bases between them. The CDR3 sequence is 13 residues long.

As concerns this clonotype: An end of the junction does not agree with germline; a read error may underlie this. The J gene is TRBJ2-7, the V gene TRBV14, with D tentatively TRBD2 (6 bases). This CDR3 has 13 residues. Germline values: CDR1 SGHDN, CDR2 FVKESK. CDR3 nucleotide sequence: TGTGCTAGCAGCCAAGATCCCGGGGGCGAGCAGTACTTC. Translated: CASSQDPGGEQYF.

This clonotype was found a few times. This chain connects TRBV10-3 to TRBJ1-1; possibly TRBD1 for D (6 bases). CDR3 length equals 15 residues. The V end lost 3 bases, the J end lost 0 bases, and 11 bases lay between the germline ends. CDR1 is ENHRY and CDR2 is SYGVKD in the germline V gene. The CDR3 region has the DNA TGTGCCATCAGTGATCGGCAGGGGATGAACACTGAAGCTTTCTTT. Protein: CAISDRQGMNTEAFF.